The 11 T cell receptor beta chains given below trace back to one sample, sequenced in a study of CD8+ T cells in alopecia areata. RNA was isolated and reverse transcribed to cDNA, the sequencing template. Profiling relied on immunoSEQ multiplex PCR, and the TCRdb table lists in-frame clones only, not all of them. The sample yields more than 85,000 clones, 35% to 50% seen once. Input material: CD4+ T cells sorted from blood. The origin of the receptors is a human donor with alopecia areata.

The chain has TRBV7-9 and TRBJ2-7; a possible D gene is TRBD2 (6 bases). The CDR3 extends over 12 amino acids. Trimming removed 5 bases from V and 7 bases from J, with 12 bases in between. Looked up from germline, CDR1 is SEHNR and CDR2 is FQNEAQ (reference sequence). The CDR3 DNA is TGTGCCAGCAGCCCCCCGCGGGGAGAGCAGTACTTC. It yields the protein CASSPPRGEQYF.

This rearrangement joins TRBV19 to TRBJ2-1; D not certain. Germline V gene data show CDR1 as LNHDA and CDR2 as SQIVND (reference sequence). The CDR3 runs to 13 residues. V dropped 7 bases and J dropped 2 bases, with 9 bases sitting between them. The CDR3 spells CASKQPPYNEQFF. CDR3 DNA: TGTGCCAGTAAGCAACCCCCCTACAATGAGCAGTTCTTC.

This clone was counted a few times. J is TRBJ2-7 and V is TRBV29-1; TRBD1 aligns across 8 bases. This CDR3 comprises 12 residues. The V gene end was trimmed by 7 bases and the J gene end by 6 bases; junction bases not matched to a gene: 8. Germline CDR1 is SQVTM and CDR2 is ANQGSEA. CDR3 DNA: TGCAGCGCCGCGACAGGGGTTAGCGAGCAGTACTTC. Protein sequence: CSAATGVSEQYF.

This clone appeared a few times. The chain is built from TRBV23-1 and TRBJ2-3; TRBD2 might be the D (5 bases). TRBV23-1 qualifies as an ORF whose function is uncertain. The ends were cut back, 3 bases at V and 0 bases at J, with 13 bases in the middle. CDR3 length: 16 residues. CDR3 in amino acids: CASSHLLCGSTDTQYF. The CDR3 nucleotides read TGCGCCAGCAGTCACCTCCTTTGCGGGAGCACAGATACGCAGTATTTT.

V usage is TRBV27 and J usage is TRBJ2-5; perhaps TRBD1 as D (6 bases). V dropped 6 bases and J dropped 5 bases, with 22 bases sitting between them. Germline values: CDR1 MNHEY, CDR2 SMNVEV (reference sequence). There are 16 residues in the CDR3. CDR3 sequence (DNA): TGTGCCAGCAGCCGGTTAGGACAGACGGTTTGGGAGACCCAGTACTTC. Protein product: CASSRLGQTVWETQYF.

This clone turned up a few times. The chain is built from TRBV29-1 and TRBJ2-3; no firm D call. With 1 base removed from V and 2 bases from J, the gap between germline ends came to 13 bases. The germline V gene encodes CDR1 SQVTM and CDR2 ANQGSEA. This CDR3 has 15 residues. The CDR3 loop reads CSVEGPPGHTDTQYF. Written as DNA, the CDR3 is TGCAGCGTTGAAGGACCCCCAGGCCACACAGATACGCAGTATTTT.

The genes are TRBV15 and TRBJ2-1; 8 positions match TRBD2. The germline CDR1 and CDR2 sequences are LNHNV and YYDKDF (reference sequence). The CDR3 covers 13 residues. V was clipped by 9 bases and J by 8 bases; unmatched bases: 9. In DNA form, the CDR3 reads TGTGCCACATCCGAGCGGGAGAGGCATGAGCAGTTCTTC. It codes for CATSERERHEQFF.

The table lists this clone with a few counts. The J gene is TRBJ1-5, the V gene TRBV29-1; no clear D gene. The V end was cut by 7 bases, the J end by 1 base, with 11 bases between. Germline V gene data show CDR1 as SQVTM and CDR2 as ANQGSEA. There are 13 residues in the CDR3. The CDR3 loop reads CSARQASNQPQHF. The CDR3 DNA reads TGCAGCGCCAGACAAGCCAGCAATCAGCCCCAGCATTTT.

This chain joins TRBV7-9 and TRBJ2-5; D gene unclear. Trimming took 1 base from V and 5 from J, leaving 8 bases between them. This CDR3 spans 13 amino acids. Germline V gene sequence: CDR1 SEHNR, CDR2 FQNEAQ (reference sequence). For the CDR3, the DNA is TGTGCCAGCAGCTTAGGGTTCTTGGAGACCCAGTACTTC. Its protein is CASSLGFLETQYF.

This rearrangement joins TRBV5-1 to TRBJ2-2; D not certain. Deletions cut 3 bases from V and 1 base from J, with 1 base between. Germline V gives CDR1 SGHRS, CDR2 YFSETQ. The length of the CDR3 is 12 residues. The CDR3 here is CASSWNTGELFF. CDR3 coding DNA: TGCGCCAGCAGCTGGAACACCGGGGAGCTGTTTTTT.

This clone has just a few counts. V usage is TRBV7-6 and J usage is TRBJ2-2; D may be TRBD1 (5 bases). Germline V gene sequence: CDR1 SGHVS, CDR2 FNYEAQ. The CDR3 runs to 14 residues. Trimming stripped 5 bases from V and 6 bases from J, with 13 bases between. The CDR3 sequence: CASSTGLMSGELFF. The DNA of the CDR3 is TGTGCCAGCAGCACAGGTCTTATGTCCGGGGAGCTGTTTTTT.